This TCR beta chain was observed in a study of cytomegalovirus exposure and HLA in healthy donors. The donors were members of the validation cohort, which comprised about 120 subjects and was separate from the first cohort of 600 to 850 subjects. Study conclusions and caveats: For most TCR sequences rarity was the rule, although some public TCRs occurred in many donors. Using the classifier, cytomegalovirus status was reportedly diagnosed with high specificity and sensitivity.

Repertoires were generated with immunoSEQ multiplex PCR, while TCRdb's copy carries only in-frame clones and drops some. This table has 45,000 to 70,000 clones, 93% appearing once. CDR3 size: 15 residues. The germline V and J ends were trimmed by 3 bases and 0 bases, with 11 bases remaining between them. Germline CDR1 is SGHVS and CDR2 is FQNEAQ. This clone has a handful of counts. Antigen specificity is unknown. This sequence joins TRBV7-8 and TRBJ2-5; possibly TRBD2 for D (6 bases). The sequencing input was PBMCs. The origin of this receptor is a woman younger than 35 in good health and CMV-seronegative. The CDR3 DNA reads TGTGCCAGCAGCTTGGGAGGCGCGTACCAAGAGACCCAGTACTTC. Its protein product is CASSLGGAYQETQYF.